Shown below are 24 T cell receptor beta chains from a single sample sequenced in a study of T-cell reconstitution after alpha-beta-depleted transplantation in children. Unique molecular identifiers were incorporated when the TCRbeta library was constructed. TCRdb re-analysed the PCR reads in MiXCR, keeping a single row per CDR3 protein. The data contain 97,000 or so distinct CDR3 sequences, roughly 6% of them seen just once; the ten biggest clones take up approximately 6.6%. Material: PBMCs, mostly from graft donor cells, obtained 60 days after TCRalphabeta/CD19-depleted stem cell transplant. Receptor source: a female patient under 10 years old who had a stem cell transplant for Fanconi anemia, so the T cells may come from the graft donor.

This clonotype was picked up many times. The rearrangement joins TRBV7-2 to TRBJ2-7, with 10 bases that match TRBD2. Germline V gives CDR1 SGHTA, CDR2 FQGNSA. This CDR3 is 13 amino acids long. V gave up 3 bases and J gave up 7 bases; unmatched junction bases: 3. Written as DNA, the CDR3 is TGTGCCAGCAGCTTGCTAGCGGGAGCTGAGCAGTACTTC. Its protein product is CASSLLAGAEQYF.

In its sample, this clonotype was seen many times. V and J are TRBV7-9 and TRBJ2-3; 11 bases line up with TRBD2. CDR1 SEHNR and CDR2 FQNEAQ come from the germline V gene (reference sequence). Losses at the gene ends were 3 bases for V and 6 bases for J; bases not matched to a gene: 2. This CDR3 has 14 residues. The CDR3: CASSFSGREDTQYF. In DNA, the CDR3 is TGTGCCAGCAGCTTTAGCGGGAGGGAGGATACGCAGTATTTT.

This clonotype was counted many times. The chain carries TRBV5-1 and TRBJ1-5; 9 bases are a match to TRBD1. J gave up 2 bases and V 0 bases, and 0 bases lay outside the gene matches. This CDR3 contains 15 residues. The germline gives CDR1 SGHRS, CDR2 YFSETQ. CDR3 sequence: CASSLGTGGNQPQHF. DNA for the CDR3: TGCGCCAGCAGCTTGGGGACAGGGGGCAATCAGCCCCAGCATTTT.

At least ten counts were recorded for this clonotype. J is TRBJ1-2 and V is TRBV12-3 or TRBV12-4; D is possibly TRBD1 (6 bases). This CDR3 is built from 13 residues. The V and J ends lost 3 bases and 7 bases respectively, with 12 bases between them. The CDR3 spells CASSFSGQTGYTF. DNA for the CDR3: TGTGCCAGCAGTTTCTCGGGACAAACTGGCTACACCTTC.

This clonotype was counted only a few times. The gene calls are TRBV11-2 and TRBJ1-3; no clear D gene. From germline, CDR1 is SGHAT and CDR2 FQNNGV. V was clipped by 3 bases and J by 5 bases, with 11 bases between them. The CDR3 extends over 14 amino acids. In DNA form, the CDR3 reads TGTGCCAGCAGCTTCGACGGAGCAAGAAACACCATATATTTT. Residues: CASSFDGARNTIYF.

V is TRBV20-1 and J is TRBJ2-1; 11 positions match TRBD2. This CDR3 spans 18 amino acids. J lost 4 bases, V lost 0 bases, and 11 bases had no gene match. Germline CDR1 and CDR2: DFQATT and SNEGSKA (reference sequence). The CDR3 DNA follows: TGCAGTGCTAGAGATTTGGGGCTAGCGGGAGGCCGGTACAATGAGCAGTTCTTC. This gives the protein CSARDLGLAGGRYNEQFF.

The chain employs TRBV2 and TRBJ1-5; TRBD1 aligns across 8 bases. This CDR3 has 17 residues. The junction had 10 bases not matched to a gene; V was cut back by 6 bases and J by 0 bases. Germline CDR1 SNHLY, CDR2 FYNNEI. The CDR3 sequence: CASRETGGGYSNQPQHF. DNA of the CDR3: TGTGCCAGCAGAGAAACAGGGGGGGGATATAGCAATCAGCCCCAGCATTTT.

This clonotype was seen many times. The CDR3 bases are TGCGCCAGCAGATTGCACGGGACAGGGGGCTACACCGGGGAGCTGTTTTTT. Residues: CASRLHGTGGYTGELFF. This chain joins TRBV5-1 and TRBJ2-2, with TRBD1 matching 12 bases. This CDR3 contains 17 residues. Trimming took 5 bases from V and 3 from J; bases not matched to a gene: 8. Germline assignment: CDR1 SGHRS and CDR2 YFSETQ.

This clonotype was seen at least ten times. V is TRBV28 and J is TRBJ1-2, with 7 bases fitting TRBD1. CDR3 length: 14 amino acids. Trimming took 6 bases from V and 4 from J; bases not matched to a gene: 8. Per the germline V gene, CDR1 is MDHEN and CDR2 is SYDVKM. The DNA of the CDR3 is TGTGCCAGCAGGTCTTGGACAGGACCCTATGGCTACACCTTC. Translating it yields CASRSWTGPYGYTF.

In its sample, this clonotype is medium-sized. This chain uses TRBV4-2 with TRBJ1-1; D remains ambiguous. The V gene lost 6 bases and the J gene lost 2 bases, with 13 bases spanning the gap. The CDR3 extends over 14 amino acids. CDR1 and CDR2 from the germline V gene are LGHNA and YNFKEQ. The CDR3 loop is CASSPVGDNTEAFF. In nucleotides, the CDR3 is TGTGCCAGCAGTCCAGTGGGCGATAACACTGAAGCTTTCTTT.

This clonotype was recorded many times. The gene calls are TRBV5-1 and TRBJ2-5; D perhaps matches TRBD1 (5 bases). Trimming took 1 base from V and 6 from J, leaving 22 bases between them. Germline CDR1 SGHRS, CDR2 YFSETQ. CDR3 length equals 17 residues. The CDR3 reads CASSLTGHVADVKTQYF. In DNA, the CDR3 is TGCGCCAGCAGCTTGACCGGACATGTCGCGGACGTCAAGACCCAGTACTTC.

V usage is TRBV7-4 and J usage is TRBJ2-3; 11 nucleotides match TRBD2. The CDR3 contains 16 residues. V shed 4 bases and J 6 bases; nucleotides not matched to a gene: 9. The germline V gene has CDR1 SGHVT and CDR2 SQSDAQ. The CDR3 is CASSSPGTSGKDTQYF. Here the CDR3 DNA reads TGTGCCAGCAGCTCCCCCGGGACTAGCGGAAAGGATACGCAGTATTTT.

This clonotype was seen more than once but under ten times. The chain employs TRBV27 and TRBJ2-2; unclear D gene. The ends were cut back, 5 bases at V and 0 bases at J, with 10 bases in the middle. The V gene's germline CDR1 is MNHEY and CDR2 SMNVEV (reference sequence). This CDR3 comprises 15 residues. The CDR3 is CASSARIANTGELFF. For the CDR3, the DNA is TGTGCCAGCAGTGCCCGAATCGCGAACACCGGGGAGCTGTTTTTT.

At least ten counts were recorded for this clonotype. V gene TRBV11-2 combines with J gene TRBJ2-2; 8 bases fit TRBD1. Trimming at V came to 5 bases and at J to 7 bases, leaving 6 bases not matched to a gene. The CDR3 runs to 14 residues. CDR1 is SGHAT and CDR2 is FQNNGV in the germline V gene. DNA of the CDR3: TGTGCCAGCAGCAAACAACAGGGGGTCGGGGAGCTGTTTTTT. Amino acid sequence: CASSKQQGVGELFF. The variable domain in full, with the rest retrieved from reference TRBV11-2 and TRBJ2-2, is EAGVAQSPRYKIIEKRQSVAFWCNPISGHATLYWYQQILGQGPKLLIQFQNNGVVDDSQLPKDRFSAERLKGVDSTLKIQPAKLEDSAVYLCASSKQQGVGELFFGEGSRLTVL.

This clonotype was observed at least ten times. This chain joins TRBV5-8 and TRBJ2-7; no clear D. Trimming pared 2 bases from V and 3 bases from J, leaving 12 bases between. Looked up from germline, CDR1 is SGHTS and CDR2 is YDEGEE. CDR3 length: 14 amino acids. CDR3 DNA: TGTGCCAGCAGCTTACTACCGATCCGCTACGAGCAGTACTTC. Its protein is CASSLLPIRYEQYF.

The chain employs TRBV28 and TRBJ2-1, with 7 bases identical to TRBD1. V dropped 1 base and J dropped 2; count of bases not matched to a gene: 5. CDR3 length: 16 amino acids. Germline V gene data show CDR1 as MDHEN and CDR2 as SYDVKM. The CDR3 coding sequence is TGTGCCAGCAGTTTATATAGGGGGCCCCCCTACAATGAGCAGTTCTTC. It yields the protein CASSLYRGPPYNEQFF.

The sample holds a few counts of this clonotype. The CDR3 region is CASSLVGQGVIQYF. CDR3 nucleotides: TGCGCCAGCAGCTTGGTCGGACAGGGTGTTATTCAGTACTTC. The J gene is TRBJ2-4, the V gene TRBV5-1; TRBD1 agrees at 8 bases. This CDR3 comprises 14 residues. Trimming took 0 bases from V and 10 from J; bases not matched to a gene: 6. The V gene's germline CDR1 is SGHRS and CDR2 YFSETQ.

This clonotype was observed many times. The chain is built from TRBV30 and TRBJ2-7; D remains unclear. Germline CDR1 reads GTSNPN; CDR2 reads SVGIG (reference sequence). This CDR3 contains 11 residues. V dropped 1 base and J dropped 4 bases, with 5 bases sitting between them. The chain's CDR3 is CAWSGSYEQYF. The CDR3 bases are TGTGCCTGGAGTGGCTCTTACGAGCAGTACTTC.

In its sample, this clonotype was seen many times. The chain carries TRBV5-6 and TRBJ2-7; 13 nucleotides agree with TRBD2. J was trimmed by 4 bases and V by 7 bases; bases with no gene match: 5. Germline loops: CDR1 SGHDT, CDR2 YYEEEE. The CDR3 runs to 14 residues. CDR3 sequence: CASRTSGGPYEQYF. The CDR3 region has the DNA TGTGCCAGCCGGACTAGCGGGGGACCTTACGAGCAGTACTTC.

A remark on this clonotype: A much larger clone lies a single base off, so this may be a read error. The CDR3 protein is CAGSFPGRTNSPLHF. As DNA, the CDR3 is TGTGCCGGCAGCTTCCCGGGACGGACCAATTCACCCCTCCACTTT. The chain employs TRBV5-5 and TRBJ1-6; weak D call: TRBD1 (5 bases). In germline, CDR1 is SGHKS, CDR2 YYEKEE (reference sequence). This CDR3 comprises 15 residues.

This clonotype was observed many times. The chain employs TRBV12-3 or TRBV12-4 and TRBJ2-3, with D maybe TRBD1 (5 bases). The CDR3 is 15 amino acids. Trimming shortened V by 3 bases and J by 5 bases, and 15 bases separated the two germline ends. The CDR3 loop reads CASSLVDMVKDTQYF. The CDR3 DNA reads TGTGCCAGCAGTTTGGTGGACATGGTAAAAGATACGCAGTATTTT.

This clonotype was found many times. The chain is built from TRBV5-6 and TRBJ2-1; possibly TRBD1 for D (6 bases). V was shortened by 0 bases and J by 9 bases, with 13 bases between the two germline ends. The CDR3 is 14 residues long. Germline CDR1 reads SGHDT; CDR2 reads YYEEEE. CDR3 sequence (DNA): TGTGCCAGCAGCTTGGAAACAGGGAAGGGTGAGCAGTTCTTC. Translating gives CASSLETGKGEQFF.

The chain has TRBV10-3 and TRBJ2-1; no clear D. The V gene's germline CDR1 is ENHRY and CDR2 SYGVKD. CDR3 length equals 14 residues. Trimming took off 5 bases at V and 0 bases at J, with 8 bases between the two ends. As DNA, the CDR3 is TGTGCCATCAGTTACCAGAGCTCCTACAATGAGCAGTTCTTC. Translating it yields CAISYQSSYNEQFF.

This clonotype was detected ten times or more. The V gene is TRBV15, the J gene TRBJ2-5; tentatively, D is TRBD1 (6 bases). The V gene's germline CDR1 is LNHNV and CDR2 YYDKDF (reference sequence). Trimming removed 5 bases at V and 5 bases at J, with 21 bases between. The CDR3 covers 16 residues. CDR3 amino acids: CATSGPYRELGETQYF. The DNA for the CDR3 is TGTGCCACCAGCGGACCCTACAGGGAATTGGGGGAGACCCAGTACTTC.